Presented here are 4 T cell receptor beta chains from one specimen sequenced in a study of cytomegalovirus exposure and HLA in healthy donors. PCR amplification relied on 60 Vbeta primers (plus 13 Jbeta primers). The table came from immunoSEQ multiplex PCR; TCRdb's copy has only in-frame clones and leaves some out. The sample includes approximately 84,000 clones, about 68% of them seen just once. The sample consisted of PBMCs. Receptors originate from a man in his forties in good health and CMV-seropositive.

V and J are TRBV10-3 and TRBJ2-7; TRBD1 agrees at 9 bases. Germline lookup yields CDR1 ENHRY and CDR2 SYGVKD. Trimming at V came to 5 bases and at J to 5 bases, leaving 13 bases not matched to a gene. The CDR3 is 16 residues long. Written as DNA, the CDR3 is TGTGCCATCAGTCCTGCGTCGGGACAGGGCGTCCACGAGCAGTACTTC. Encoded protein: CAISPASGQGVHEQYF.

This clone was recorded a few times. The chain has TRBV6-1 and TRBJ1-2; 9 bases agree with TRBD1. From germline, CDR1 is MNHNS and CDR2 SASEGT. V shed 4 bases, J shed 6 bases, and the junction held 12 bases outside the gene matches. This CDR3 is built from 16 residues. This CDR3 reads CASSGGQGFLRNGYTF. Written as DNA, the CDR3 is TGTGCCAGCAGTGGGGGACAGGGATTTCTTAGGAATGGCTACACCTTC.

The genes are TRBV19 and TRBJ2-3, with 11 bases identical to TRBD2. Germline lookup yields CDR1 LNHDA and CDR2 SQIVND (reference sequence). CDR3 length: 14 residues. V shed 8 bases, J shed 5 bases, and the junction held 6 bases outside the gene matches. In DNA, the CDR3 is TGTGCCAGTTCAATAGCGGGGGGGAAAGATACGCAGTATTTT. Translated: CASSIAGGKDTQYF.

This chain connects TRBV29-1 to TRBJ1-1, with 10 bases matching TRBD1. Germline V gene data show CDR1 as SQVTM and CDR2 as ANQGSEA. The CDR3 sequence is 11 residues long. With V trimmed by 7 bases and J by 4 bases, 0 bases remained unmatched. CDR3: CSGTGGTEAFF. CDR3 coding DNA: TGCAGCGGGACAGGGGGCACTGAAGCTTTCTTT.